The 3 T cell receptor beta chains presented below share a single source sample, sequenced in a study of cytomegalovirus exposure and HLA in healthy donors. This PCR relied on a set of 60 Vbeta primers and 13 Jbeta primers. TCRdb's table, derived via immunoSEQ multiplex PCR, lists solely in-frame clones and lacks some. Of 150,000 to 200,000 clones in the sample, around three quarters were seen once. The sequenced material came from PBMCs. These receptor sequences come from a woman younger than 45 in good health and CMV-seropositive.

CDR3 sequence (DNA): TGCGCCAGCAGTGAAGTCAGGGGGGCTAACTATGGCTACACCTTC. It specifies CASSEVRGANYGYTF. The chain uses TRBV10-2 and TRBJ1-2; TRBD1 matches 7 bases. V was pared by 3 bases and J by 0 bases, with 4 bases of the junction left unmatched. The V gene's germline CDR1 is WSHSY and CDR2 SAAADI. The CDR3 length is 15 residues.

This clone was seen only a few times. The chain combines TRBV2 with TRBJ1-2, with TRBD1 identical over 9 bases. After removal of 2 bases from V and 14 bases from J, the junction contained 9 bases not matched to a gene. The CDR3 contains 13 residues. Looked up from germline, CDR1 is SNHLY and CDR2 is FYNNEI. CDR3 in DNA: TGTGCCAGCAGTGAATCAGGACAGGGGCCGAGGACCTTC. Its translation: CASSESGQGPRTF.

The V gene is TRBV27, the J gene TRBJ1-2, with D uncertain. Germline V CDR1 and CDR2: MNHEY, SMNVEV (reference sequence). The ends were cut back, 5 bases at V and 3 bases at J, with 10 bases in the middle. The CDR3 consists of 13 residues. CDR3 in amino acids: CASSPRVYYGYTF. For the CDR3, the DNA is TGTGCCAGCAGTCCACGGGTCTACTATGGCTACACCTTC.